Presented here are 8 T cell receptor beta chains from one specimen sequenced in a study of tumor-infiltrating lymphocytes in localized non-small cell lung cancer (dated by TCRdb to the early 2020s). Libraries were prepared through the immunoSEQ multiplex PCR assay. TCRdb provides this immuneACCESS table in a form limited to in-frame rearrangements. Some clones are lacking; in checked studies, under half of them reflect an unresolved V gene, and why the rest are absent is not known. Within this sample are roughly 9,000 clones, with approximately 80% of them counted one time only. Just over 9.5% of the sample is taken by the ten largest. What was sequenced was lung tumor tissue. All receptors derive from a human donor with non-small cell lung cancer.

The V and J genes are TRBV9 and TRBJ2-1, with D tentatively TRBD2 (6 bases). V lost 0 bases, J lost 5 bases, and 12 bases lay in between. The CDR3 runs to 15 residues. The V gene's germline CDR1 is SGDLS and CDR2 YYNGEE. The CDR3 DNA sequence: TGTGCCAGCAGCGTAGTCCCGGGGAGGCACAATGAGCAGTTCTTC. This encodes CASSVVPGRHNEQFF.

This chain uses TRBV6-6 with TRBJ2-5; D gene ambiguous. The CDR3 contains 13 residues. V gave up 7 bases and J gave up 1 base, with 10 bases separating them. The germline V gene encodes CDR1 MNHNY and CDR2 SVGAGI (reference sequence). The CDR3 spells CASTLRSQETQYF. The CDR3 bases are TGTGCCAGCACCCTAAGGTCCCAAGAGACCCAGTACTTC.

This clone was seen a handful of times. The DNA of the CDR3 is TGTGCCAGCAGCTACGGACAGGGTGGCGGAGGGGTGAACACTGAAGCTTTCTTT. Its translation is CASSYGQGGGGVNTEAFF. V is TRBV7-9 and J is TRBJ1-1, with TRBD1 identical over 8 bases. CDR1 SEHNR and CDR2 FQNEAQ come from the germline V gene (reference sequence). With V trimmed by 4 bases and J by 0 bases, 13 bases remained unmatched. The CDR3 consists of 18 residues.

The chain is built from TRBV6-5 and TRBJ1-4; D ambiguous. The germline gives CDR1 MNHEY, CDR2 SVGAGI. This CDR3 comprises 14 residues. V was shortened by 6 bases and J by 2 bases, with 10 bases between the two germline ends. CDR3 amino acids: CASSPSSTNEKLFF. The CDR3 coding sequence is TGTGCCAGCAGCCCATCTTCCACTAATGAAAAACTGTTTTTT.

This rearrangement joins TRBV27 to TRBJ2-1; TRBD2 agrees at 12 bases. Unmatched junction bases numbered 11, after V lost 2 bases and J lost 0 bases. The germline CDR1 and CDR2 sequences are MNHEY and SMNVEV (reference sequence). The CDR3 runs 20 residues. The CDR3 is CASSLTAGLAGFSSYNEQFF. The CDR3 bases are TGTGCCAGCAGTTTAACGGCTGGACTAGCGGGGTTCAGCTCCTACAATGAGCAGTTCTTC.

The chain has TRBV30 and TRBJ2-2; D is perhaps TRBD2 (6 bases). Germline CDR1 reads GTSNPN; CDR2 reads SVGIG (reference sequence). This CDR3 has 17 residues. Deletions cut 0 bases from V and 4 bases from J, with 18 bases between. This CDR3 reads CAWSVRRSAGTTGELFF. CDR3 nucleotides: TGTGCCTGGAGTGTACGGAGGAGTGCGGGGACCACCGGGGAGCTGTTTTTT.

The genes are TRBV11-3 and TRBJ2-2; 9 nucleotides match TRBD1. V gave up 5 bases and J gave up 5 bases; unmatched junction bases: 9. This CDR3 region has 16 residues. Germline V CDR1 and CDR2: SGHNT, YENEEA. DNA for the CDR3: TGTGCCAGCAGCACCTTACAGGGGGCGAGGACCGGGGAGCTGTTTTTT. This gives the protein CASSTLQGARTGELFF.

The table lists this clone with a few counts. This sequence joins TRBV6-6 and TRBJ2-6; D is unclear. This CDR3 region has 13 residues. The germline CDR1 and CDR2 sequences are MNHNY and SVGAGI (reference sequence). The ends were cut back, 2 bases at V and 4 bases at J, with 3 bases in the middle. The CDR3 here is CASSYTGANVLTF. The CDR3 bases are TGTGCCAGCAGTTACACCGGGGCCAACGTCCTGACTTTC.